One and the same sample provided the 4 T cell receptor beta chains below, sequenced in a study of T cell repertoires in cytomegalovirus infection. TCRdb re-called the reads with MiXCR, one entry per CDR3 protein. The sample has about 150,000 distinct CDR3 sequences, around 24% seen once. Sequencing was carried out using PBMCs. These receptors all come from a human donor in good health (CMV status not recorded). Some clones in this sample may be carry-over from other donors' samples.

Turning to this clonotype: This may be a read error, as it is one base from a much larger clone. This chain connects TRBV28 to TRBJ2-1; the D is unclear. The germline V gene has CDR1 MDHEN and CDR2 SYDVKM. This CDR3 has 15 amino acids. V dropped 7 bases and J dropped 5 bases, with 18 bases sitting between them. CDR3 loop: CASTPVSGPNNEQFF. The DNA for the CDR3 is TGTGCCAGCACCCCAGTATCCGGGCCCAACAATGAGCAGTTCTTC.

This clonotype has only a few counts. The chain uses TRBV7-9 and TRBJ2-5; 9 positions agree with TRBD1. J lost 5 bases, V lost 5 bases, and 6 bases had no gene match. The CDR3 loop spans 14 amino acids. CDR1 is SEHNR, CDR2 FQNEAQ, per germline (reference sequence). In nucleotides, the CDR3 is TGTGCCAGCAGCCGAGGACAGGGGTATGAGACCCAGTACTTC. Its translation is CASSRGQGYETQYF.

With respect to this clonotype: At one of its ends the junction is not consistent with the germline gene, which may arise from a read error. This chain uses TRBV13 with TRBJ2-1, with 15 bases lining up with TRBD2. The CDR3 length is 17 residues. Germline V lookup: CDR1 PRHDT, CDR2 FYEKMQ (reference sequence). CDR3 sequence reads: CASIWGLAGGSYNEQFF. The CDR3 DNA reads TGCGCCAGCATCTGGGGACTAGCGGGAGGCTCCTACAATGAGCAGTTCTTC.

This clonotype was seen at least ten times. The chain couples TRBV7-2 to TRBJ2-3; no definite D call. Germline V gives CDR1 SGHTA, CDR2 FQGNSA. V was clipped by 5 bases and J by 5 bases, with 8 bases between them. There are 12 residues in the CDR3. The CDR3 spells CASSLTRDTQYF. The CDR3 DNA is TGTGCCAGCAGCCTCACAAGAGATACGCAGTATTTT.